The rows below give T cell receptor beta chains drawn from one sample of a study of cytotoxic CD8 clonotypes in ibrutinib-treated CLL. Sequenced by immunoSEQ multiplex PCR; TCRdb stores in-frame clones only, minus some. Here the sample spans over 70,000 clones, just over 85% being singletons. The specimen was PBMCs, collected before ibrutinib treatment. The receptor source for this set is a human donor with chronic lymphocytic leukemia. Each CDR3 is given with its conserved first and last residue. D genes are given only for firm matches. Only part of the rows carry a size: once, few, many, or a class if the clone is expanded.

d_gene	v_gene	j_gene	abundance	CDR3aa	CDR3nt
-	TRBV7-7	TRBJ2-3	once	CASSVGTRTDTQYF	TGTGCCAGCAGCGTCGGGACACGCACAGATACGCAGTATTTT
-	TRBV7-6	TRBJ2-7	-	CASSRSGRNYEQYF	TGTGCCAGCAGCAGGTCGGGTAGAAACTACGAGCAGTACTTC
TRBD1	TRBV14	TRBJ1-4	-	CASSQDGDREATNEKLFF	TGTGCCAGCAGCCAAGATGGGGACAGAGAAGCAACTAATGAAAAACTGTTTTTT
-	TRBV15	TRBJ1-2	-	CATSSTAGYTF	TGTGCCACCAGTTCTACGGCCGGCTACACCTTC
-	TRBV28	TRBJ1-1	-	CASSLIDNRWNTEAFF	TGTGCCAGCAGTTTGATAGACAACAGGTGGAACACTGAAGCTTTCTTT
-	TRBV2	TRBJ2-7	-	CASRALGRIYEQYF	TGTGCCAGCAGGGCTTTGGGGCGTATCTACGAGCAGTACTTC
TRBD1	TRBV11-2	TRBJ2-7	-	CASSLIEGADEQYF	TGTGCCAGCAGCTTAATAGAGGGGGCGGACGAGCAGTACTTC
TRBD1	TRBV6-5	TRBJ2-2	-	CASSYSWTGTGELFF	TGTGCCAGCAGTTACTCCTGGACAGGGACCGGGGAGCTGTTTTTT
-	TRBV4-3	TRBJ2-5	-	CASSQTGTESQETQYF	TGCGCCAGCAGCCAGACCGGGACGGAGAGCCAAGAGACCCAGTACTTC
TRBD1	TRBV10-1	TRBJ1-1	-	CASSEGQGANTEAFF	TGCGCCAGCAGTGAAGGGCAGGGGGCGAATACTGAAGCTTTCTTT
TRBD2	TRBV9	TRBJ2-3	-	CASSATGLREGSGTQYF	TGTGCCAGCAGCGCAACCGGGTTGCGGGAGGGCTCAGGTACGCAGTATTTT
TRBD2	TRBV6-5	TRBJ2-7	few	CASSKKAGGWDEQYF	TGTGCCAGCAGTAAAAAAGCGGGAGGGTGGGACGAGCAGTACTTC
-	TRBV27	TRBJ2-7	-	CASSLLRGNYEQYF	TGTGCCAGCAGTTTACTTCGGGGGAACTACGAGCAGTACTTC
TRBD2	TRBV6-5	TRBJ2-7	-	CASSDSSGRGQYF	TGTGCCAGCAGTGATTCTAGCGGGAGGGGGCAGTACTTC
TRBD2	TRBV27	TRBJ2-3	-	CASRGGYRITDTQYF	TGTGCCAGCAGGGGGGGGTATCGGATCACAGATACGCAGTATTTT
TRBD2	TRBV6-5	TRBJ2-5	-	CASRRLAEETQYF	TGTGCCAGCAGGCGACTAGCGGAAGAGACCCAGTACTTC
TRBD2	TRBV5-4	TRBJ2-1	-	CASSASLAGVGVNEQFF	TGTGCCAGCAGCGCGAGCCTGGCGGGAGTTGGTGTGAATGAGCAGTTCTTC
-	TRBV28	TRBJ2-4	-	CASRKSGEAIQYF	TGTGCCAGCAGAAAGTCGGGGGAGGCAATTCAGTACTTC
-	TRBV27	TRBJ1-4	-	CASSLSGQGKLFF	TGTGCCAGCAGTTTATCCGGTCAGGGCAAGTTATTTTTT
-	TRBV6-1	TRBJ1-5	-	CASLLGQISNQPQHF	TGTGCCAGTTTATTGGGGCAGATCAGCAATCAGCCCCAGCATTTT
TRBD2	TRBV9	TRBJ2-1	-	CASSASGSSYNEQFF	TGTGCCAGCAGCGCTAGCGGGAGCTCCTACAATGAGCAGTTCTTC
-	TRBV5-1	TRBJ2-7	-	CASSLGPGLSYEQYF	TGCGCCAGCAGCTTGGGACCAGGGTTGAGCTACGAGCAGTACTTC
TRBD1	TRBV28	TRBJ2-3	-	CASSLEFEWTGTKVITDTQYF	TGTGCCAGCAGTTTAGAGTTTGAGTGGACAGGGACAAAAGTAATCACAGATACGCAGTATTTT
TRBD2	TRBV27	TRBJ2-7	-	CASSSPGLAGVVYEQYF	TGTGCCAGCAGTTCCCCGGGACTAGCGGGAGTGGTCTACGAGCAGTACTTC
-	TRBV6-6	TRBJ1-1	once	CASSYRAGNEAFF	TGTGCCAGCAGTTATCGGGCGGGAAATGAAGCTTTCTTT
-	TRBV7-9	TRBJ1-5	-	CASSSETGYQPQHF	TGTGCCAGCAGCTCGGAGACAGGATATCAGCCCCAGCATTTT
TRBD2	TRBV6-5	TRBJ2-5	-	CASNHRASGQETQYF	TGTGCCAGCAACCACCGGGCTAGCGGACAAGAGACCCAGTACTTC
-	TRBV9	TRBJ2-7	-	CASSVADLHDEQYF	TGTGCCAGCAGCGTAGCAGATCTACATGACGAGCAGTACTTC
-	TRBV2	TRBJ1-4	-	CASRATATNEKLFF	TGTGCCAGCAGAGCGACAGCAACTAATGAAAAACTGTTTTTT
-	TRBV10-2	TRBJ2-5	-	CASRPRTGQKAVQETQYF	TGCGCCAGCAGGCCCAGGACGGGACAAAAAGCCGTCCAAGAGACCCAGTACTTC
-	TRBV5-4	TRBJ2-3	few	CASSLVGSSTDTQYF	TGTGCCAGCAGCTTGGTCGGGTCTAGCACAGATACGCAGTATTTT
-	TRBV25-1	TRBJ2-3	-	CATQRRGLSDTQYF	TGTGCCACCCAGCGGAGGGGTTTGAGTGATACGCAGTATTTT